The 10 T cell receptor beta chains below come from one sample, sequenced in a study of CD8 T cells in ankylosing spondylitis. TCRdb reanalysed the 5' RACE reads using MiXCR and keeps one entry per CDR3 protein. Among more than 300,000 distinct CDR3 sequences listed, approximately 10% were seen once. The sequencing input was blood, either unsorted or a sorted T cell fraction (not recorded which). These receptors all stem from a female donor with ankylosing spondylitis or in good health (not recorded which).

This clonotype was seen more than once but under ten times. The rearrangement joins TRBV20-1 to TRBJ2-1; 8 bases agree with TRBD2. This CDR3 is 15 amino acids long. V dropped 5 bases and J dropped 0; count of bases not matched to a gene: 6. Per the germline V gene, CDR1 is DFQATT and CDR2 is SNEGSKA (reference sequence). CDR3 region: CSALTGTSSYNEQFF. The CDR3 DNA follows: TGCAGTGCTTTAACCGGGACTAGCTCCTACAATGAGCAGTTCTTC.

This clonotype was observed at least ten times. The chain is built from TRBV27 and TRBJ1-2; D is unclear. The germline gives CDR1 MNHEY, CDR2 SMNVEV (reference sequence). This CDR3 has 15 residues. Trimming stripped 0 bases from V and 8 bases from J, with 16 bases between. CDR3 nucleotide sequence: TGTGCCAGCAGTTTATCGTCTCTAAATGCGGGGGGCTACACCTTC. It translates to CASSLSSLNAGGYTF.

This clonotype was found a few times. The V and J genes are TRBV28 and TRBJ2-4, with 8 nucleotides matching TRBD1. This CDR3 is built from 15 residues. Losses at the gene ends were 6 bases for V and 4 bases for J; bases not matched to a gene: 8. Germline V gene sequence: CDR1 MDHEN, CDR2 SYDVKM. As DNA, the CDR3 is TGTGCCAGCAGCCAAACTCAGGGGGCTAAAAACATTCAGTACTTC. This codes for CASSQTQGAKNIQYF. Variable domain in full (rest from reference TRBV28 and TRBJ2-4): DVKVTQSSRYLVKRTGEKVFLECVQDMDHENMFWYRQDPGLGLRLIYFSYDVKMKEKGDIPEGYSVSREKKERFSLILESASTNQTSMYLCASSQTQGAKNIQYFGAGTRLSVL.

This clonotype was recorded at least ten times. CDR3 DNA: TGCGCCAGCAGTCGGCAACTAGCGAACACCGGGGAGCTGTTTTTT. The encoded protein is CASSRQLANTGELFF. This rearrangement joins TRBV5-1 to TRBJ2-2, with D possibly being TRBD2 (5 bases). This CDR3 has 15 residues. Germline loops: CDR1 SGHRS, CDR2 YFSETQ. V lost 5 bases and J lost 0, with 11 bases in between.

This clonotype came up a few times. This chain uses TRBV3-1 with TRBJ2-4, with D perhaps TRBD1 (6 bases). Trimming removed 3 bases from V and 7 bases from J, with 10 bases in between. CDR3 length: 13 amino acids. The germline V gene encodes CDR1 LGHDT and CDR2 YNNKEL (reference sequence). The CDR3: CASSQDSPNIQYF. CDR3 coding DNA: TGTGCCAGCAGCCAGGACAGTCCCAACATTCAGTACTTC.

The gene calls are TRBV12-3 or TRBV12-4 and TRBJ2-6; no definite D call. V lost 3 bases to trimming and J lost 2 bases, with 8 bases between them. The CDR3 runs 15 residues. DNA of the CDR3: TGTGCCAGCAGTTTGTCAGCCCCTGGGGCCAACGTCCTGACTTTC. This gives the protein CASSLSAPGANVLTF.

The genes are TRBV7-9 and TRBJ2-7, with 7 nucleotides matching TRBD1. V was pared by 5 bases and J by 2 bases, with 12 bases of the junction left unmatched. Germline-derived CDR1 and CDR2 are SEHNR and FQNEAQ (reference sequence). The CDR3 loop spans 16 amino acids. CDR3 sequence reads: CASSGNPQGRTYEQYF. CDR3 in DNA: TGTGCCAGCAGCGGTAATCCACAGGGGAGAACCTACGAGCAGTACTTC.

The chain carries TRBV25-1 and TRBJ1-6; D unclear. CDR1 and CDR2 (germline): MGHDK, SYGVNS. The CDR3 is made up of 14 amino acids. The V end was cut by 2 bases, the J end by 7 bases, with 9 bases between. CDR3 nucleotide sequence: TGTGCCAGCAGTGAACCCGGAGTCAATTCACCCCTCCACTTT. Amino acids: CASSEPGVNSPLHF.

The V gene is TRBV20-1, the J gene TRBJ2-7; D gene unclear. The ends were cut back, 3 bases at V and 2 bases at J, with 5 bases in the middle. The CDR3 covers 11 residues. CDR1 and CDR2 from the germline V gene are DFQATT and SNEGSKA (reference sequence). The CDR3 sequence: CSASPPYEQYF. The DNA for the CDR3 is TGCAGTGCTAGCCCCCCCTACGAGCAGTACTTC.

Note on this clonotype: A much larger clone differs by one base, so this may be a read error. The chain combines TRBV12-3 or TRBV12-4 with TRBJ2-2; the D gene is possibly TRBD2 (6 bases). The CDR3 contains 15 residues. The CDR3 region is CASSLVRDLPGGLFF. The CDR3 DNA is TGTGCCAGCAGTTTAGTCAGGGATCTCCCCGGGGGGCTGTTTTTT.